The clone carrying this T cell receptor beta chain was seen ten or more times. There are 13 residues in the CDR3. The germline V and J ends were trimmed by 1 base and 1 base, with 5 bases remaining between them. CDR1 is LNHNV, CDR2 YYDKDF, per germline (reference sequence). MiXCR was run by TCRdb on the reads, yielding one entry per CDR3 protein. The sample has under 150,000 distinct CDR3 sequences, 7.5% to 9% seen once. The data are from a study of T cell repertoires in cytomegalovirus infection. The source is a human donor in good health (CMV status not recorded). Some clones in this sample may be carry-over from other donors' samples. Material: PBMCs. This chain uses TRBV15 with TRBJ2-7; D gene ambiguous. CDR3 DNA sequence: TGTGCCACCAGCAGAGTGGGTTCCTACGAGCAGTACTTC. Its translation: CATSRVGSYEQYF.